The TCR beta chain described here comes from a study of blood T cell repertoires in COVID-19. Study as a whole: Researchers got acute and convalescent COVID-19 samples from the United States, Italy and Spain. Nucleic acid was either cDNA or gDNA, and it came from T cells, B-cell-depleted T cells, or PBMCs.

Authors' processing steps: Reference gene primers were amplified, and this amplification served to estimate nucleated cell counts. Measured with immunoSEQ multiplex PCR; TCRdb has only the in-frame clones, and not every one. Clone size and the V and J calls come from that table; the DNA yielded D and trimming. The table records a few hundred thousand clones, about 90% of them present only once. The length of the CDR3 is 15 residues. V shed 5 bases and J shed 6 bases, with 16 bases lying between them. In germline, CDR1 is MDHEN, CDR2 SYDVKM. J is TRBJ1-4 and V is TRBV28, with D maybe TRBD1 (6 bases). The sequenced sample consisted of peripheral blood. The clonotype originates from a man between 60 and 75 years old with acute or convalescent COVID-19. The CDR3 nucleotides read TGTGCCAGCAGTACGAGGGGGGAGGGTGATGAAAAACTGTTTTTT. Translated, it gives CASSTRGEGDEKLFF.